One and the same sample provided the 26 T cell receptor beta chains below, sequenced in a study of tumor and adjacent non-tumor tissue in lung cancer. RNA was extracted from bulk tissue without any cell sorting. The library came from three nested PCR rounds adapted from ARM-PCR protocols. TCRdb reprocessed the multiplex PCR reads with MiXCR, giving one entry per CDR3 protein. The sample consists of roughly 65,000 distinct CDR3 sequences, roughly three fifths of them appearing once. The sample was lung tumor tissue. The receptors here all came from a man aged 45-65 years with non-small cell lung cancer.

This clonotype was recorded many times. This chain connects TRBV29-1 to TRBJ2-1; D is possibly TRBD2 (6 bases). The V end lost 8 bases, the J end lost 5 bases, and 13 bases lay between the germline ends. The germline gives CDR1 SQVTM, CDR2 ANQGSEA. The CDR3 length is 12 residues. CDR3: CSTGLENNEQFF. In nucleotides, the CDR3 is TGCAGCACGGGACTGGAGAACAATGAGCAGTTCTTC.

This clonotype is large in the sample. This rearrangement joins TRBV12-3 or TRBV12-4 to TRBJ2-1; TRBD2 might be the D (5 bases). V shed 5 bases and J shed 0 bases, with 11 bases lying between them. The CDR3 extends over 15 amino acids. CDR3: CASSPQRLSYNEQFF. DNA for the CDR3: TGTGCCAGCAGTCCCCAGCGGCTCTCCTACAATGAGCAGTTCTTC.

Points on this clonotype: The junction departs from the called germline gene at one end, perhaps through a read error. The gene calls are TRBV25-1 and TRBJ1-4; D is uncertain. The CDR3 loop spans 10 amino acids. The germline CDR1 and CDR2 sequences are MGHDK and SYGVNS. DNA of the CDR3: TGTGCCAGCCACGGTGAAAAGCTGTTTTTT. Protein product: CASHGEKLFF. The variable domain in full, completed from reference TRBV25-1 and TRBJ1-4, reads EADIYQTPRYLVIGTGKKITLECSQTMGHDKMYWYQQDPGMELHLIHYSYGVNSTEKGDLSSESTVSRIRTEHFPLTLESARPSHTSQYLCASHGEKLFFGSGTQLSVL.

About this clonotype itself: The junction does not match germline at one end; this may be a read error. This chain uses TRBV13 with TRBJ2-1; TRBD2 matches at 16 bases. This CDR3 has 16 amino acids. Germline V gene sequence: CDR1 PRHDT, CDR2 FYEKMQ (reference sequence). The CDR3 sequence: CASSRGTSGRVNGQLF. The DNA for the CDR3 is TGTGCCAGCAGCCGAGGGACTAGCGGGAGGGTCAATGGGCAGCTCTTC.

This clonotype was counted at least ten times. The chain links TRBV6-6 to TRBJ2-7; 9 bases map to TRBD1. V shed 11 bases and J 2 bases; nucleotides not matched to a gene: 7. Germline V gives CDR1 MNHNY, CDR2 SVGAGI (reference sequence). This CDR3 has 13 amino acids. Here the CDR3 reads CACGRTGAYEQYF. CDR3 DNA sequence: TGTGCCTGCGGCCGGACAGGGGCCTACGAGCAGTACTTC.

J is TRBJ2-7 and V is TRBV7-9; the D is unclear. V lost 5 bases and J lost 2, with 7 bases in between. Germline CDR1 is SEHNR and CDR2 is FQNEAQ (reference sequence). The CDR3 has 12 amino acids. The CDR3 sequence is CASSPCAYEQYF. In DNA, the CDR3 is TGTGCCAGCAGCCCCTGTGCCTACGAGCAGTACTTC.

The J gene is TRBJ2-7, the V gene TRBV11-2; TRBD1 matches 11 bases. V lost 6 bases, J lost 6 bases, and 7 bases stayed unmatched. This CDR3 comprises 14 residues. Germline CDR1 and CDR2: SGHAT and FQNNGV. DNA of the CDR3: TGTGCCAGCAGACGGGGACAGGGGGTCTTCGAGCAGTACTTC. Its protein product is CASRRGQGVFEQYF.

This chain joins TRBV6-6 and TRBJ1-6; D call uncertain. The CDR3 runs 17 residues. Looked up from germline, CDR1 is MNHNY and CDR2 is SVGAGI (reference sequence). CDR3 sequence: CTNSNDETSSYNSPLHF. The CDR3 nucleotides are TGTACCAACAGTAATGATGAGACGAGCTCCTATAATTCACCCCTCCACTTT.

This clonotype was seen only a few times. A much larger clone differs by one base, so this may be a read error. The rearrangement uses TRBV20-1 and TRBJ2-7; TRBD1 is a possible D gene (5 bases). Germline CDR1 reads DFQATT; CDR2 reads SNEGSKA (reference sequence). This CDR3 has 14 residues. The ends were cut back, 3 bases at V and 7 bases at J, with 19 bases in the middle. CDR3 nucleotide sequence: TGCAGTGCTAGGGATCTGAAGGGGATACCAGAGCAGTACTTC. This gives the protein CSARDLKGIPEQYF.

CDR3 amino acids: CARSGRTGEIGYTF. The DNA for the CDR3 is TGTGCCAGAAGTGGAAGGACTGGGGAAATTGGCTACACCTTC. The genes are TRBV6-5 and TRBJ1-2, with D hard to call. V gave up 9 bases and J gave up 7 bases, with 21 bases separating them. The CDR3 extends over 14 amino acids. The V gene's germline CDR1 is MNHEY and CDR2 SVGAGI.

J is TRBJ2-3 and V is TRBV29-1, with D uncertain. CDR3 length: 12 residues. Trimming left V 4 bases short and J 14 bases short, with 19 bases between. Germline loops: CDR1 SQVTM, CDR2 ANQGSEA. CDR3 bases: TGCAGCGTTGTGGCAAGTACAGATACACTGTATTTT. Protein sequence: CSVVASTDTLYF.

This clonotype was recorded once. The junction departs from the called germline gene at one end, perhaps through a read error. V usage is TRBV11-2 and J usage is TRBJ1-3; the match to TRBD1 covers 7 bases. Per germline, CDR1 SGHAT and CDR2 FQNNGV. The CDR3 consists of 16 residues. Written as DNA, the CDR3 is TGTGCCAGCAGCGACAGGGTGACTACCACTGGAAACACCATATATTTC. Amino acids: CASSDRVTTTGNTIYF.

Regarding this clonotype: One end of the junction does not line up with germline, which may come from a read error. The chain has TRBV11-2 and TRBJ1-6; D is unresolved. Germline V gene lookup returns CDR1 SGHAT and CDR2 FQNNGV. The CDR3 runs to 15 residues. CDR3 sequence (DNA): TGTGCCAGCAGTTTAGGTTTTCTGGCGAATTCACCCCTCCAGTTT. It specifies CASSLGFLANSPLQF.

Remarks on this clonotype: Just one base apart from a much larger clone, this may be a read error. The rearrangement joins TRBV6-1 to TRBJ1-5; the D gene is possibly TRBD1 (5 bases). This CDR3 region has 17 residues. The germline V gene encodes CDR1 MNHNS and CDR2 SASEGT. In DNA, the CDR3 is TGTGCCAGCAGTGAATCCGGACGGACATATAGCAATCAGCCCAAGCATTTT. Translation gives CASSESGRTYSNQPKHF.

This clonotype was counted at least ten times. CDR3 region: CASSPVNQPQHF. DNA of the CDR3: TGTGCCAGCTCACCGGTGAATCAGCCCCAGCATTTT. The chain has TRBV18 and TRBJ1-5; D uncertain. The CDR3 contains 12 residues. Germline values: CDR1 KGHSH, CDR2 LQKENI. Deletions cut 3 bases from V and 4 bases from J, with 4 bases between.

As concerns this clonotype: A read error is likely, as this CDR3 ends without the conserved phenylalanine or tryptophan. This sequence joins TRBV11-2 and TRBJ1-6; 9 nucleotides line up with TRBD1. After removal of 5 bases from V and 7 bases from J, the junction contained 6 bases not matched to a gene. This CDR3 is 15 amino acids long. Germline CDR1 SGHAT, CDR2 FQNNGV. The CDR3, as DNA: TGTGCCAGCAGCCTGGACAGGGGCCACAATTCACCCCTCCACCTT. Its protein product is CASSLDRGHNSPLHL.

This sequence joins TRBV29-1 and TRBJ2-7; D gene unclear. The germline V gene has CDR1 SQVTM and CDR2 ANQGSEA. CDR3 size: 11 residues. The germline V and J ends were trimmed by 6 bases and 10 bases, with 16 bases remaining between them. CDR3 loop: CSVIRRSGQYF. For the CDR3, the DNA is TGCAGCGTCATCAGGCGTTCTGGACAGTACTTC.

Points on this clonotype: The junction and the germline gene differ at one end; a read error may be behind it. The chain joins TRBV11-2 to TRBJ2-3, with TRBD2 matching 7 bases. CDR1 SGHAT and CDR2 FQNNGV come from the germline V gene. CDR3 length: 18 residues. The CDR3 loop reads CVSSLVSGSGSSTDTRYF. CDR3 nucleotides: TGTGTCAGCAGCTTAGTATCTGGTAGCGGGTCTAGCACAGATACGCGGTATTTT.

A note on this clonotype: The junction and the germline gene differ at one end; a read error may be behind it. Here the CDR3 reads CPSSGGPETQYF. The CDR3 DNA is TGTCCCAGCAGTGGGGGACCAGAGACCCAATACTTC. The gene calls are TRBV6-6 and TRBJ2-5, with D possibly called TRBD1 or TRBD2 (5 bases each). Germline V gene lookup returns CDR1 MNHNY and CDR2 SVGAGI (reference sequence). The CDR3 extends over 12 amino acids.

This clonotype has only a few counts. A much larger clone differs from this one at a single base, so this may be a read error. J is TRBJ1-5 and V is TRBV6-1; D is unclear. CDR3 length: 13 amino acids. CDR1 is MNHNS and CDR2 is SASEGT in the germline V gene. The CDR3 DNA is TGTGTCAGCACATCGAATCCCAATCAGCCCCAGCATTTT. It is translated as CVSTSNPNQPQHF.

J is TRBJ2-3 and V is TRBV4-2; no definite D call. Deletions cut 1 base from V and 6 bases from J, with 5 bases between. CDR1 and CDR2 from the germline V gene are LGHNA and YNFKEQ. The CDR3 length is 12 residues. CDR3 DNA: TGTGCCAGCAGCCAAGGCATGGATACGCAGTATTTT. Amino acid sequence: CASSQGMDTQYF.

With regard to this clonotype: A much larger clone differs from this one at a single base, so this may be a read error. The CDR3 ends on some other residue instead of the conserved phenylalanine or tryptophan, so this is likely a read error. This rearrangement joins TRBV30 to TRBJ2-5, with D perhaps given as TRBD1 or TRBD2 (6 bases each). This CDR3 contains 13 residues. Germline lookup yields CDR1 GTSNPN and CDR2 SVGIG (reference sequence). With 2 bases removed from V and 2 bases from J, the gap between germline ends came to 9 bases. Here the CDR3 reads CAWSQGGQETQYI. The CDR3, as DNA: TGTGCCTGGAGTCAAGGGGGGCAAGAGACCCAGTACATC.

A note on this clonotype: One end of the junction varies from germline; a read error may be responsible. The chain employs TRBV12-3 or TRBV12-4 and TRBJ1-1; TRBD1 agrees at 7 bases. The CDR3 sequence is 18 residues long. The CDR3: CASSSPDRVISPYTETFF. For the CDR3, the DNA is TGTGCCAGCAGTTCGCCAGACAGGGTAATTTCACCTTACACTGAAACTTTCTTT.

This sequence joins TRBV12-3 or TRBV12-4 and TRBJ1-2, with TRBD1 matching over 10 bases. The length of the CDR3 is 14 residues. Germline trimming cut 10 bases from V and 4 bases from J; bases unmatched to any gene: 9. CDR3 protein: CATRSGTGVYGYTF. The CDR3 DNA sequence: TGTGCCACCAGATCCGGGACAGGGGTCTATGGCTACACCTTC.

For this clonotype: Relative to the germline gene, one junction end is altered; a read error may explain this. The chain employs TRBV11-2 and TRBJ2-7; 13 nucleotides line up with TRBD2. The CDR3 is 14 amino acids. The germline V gene encodes CDR1 SGHAT and CDR2 FQNNGV. The chain's CDR3 is CANSPRTSGGEQYF. The CDR3 bases are TGTGCCAACAGCCCGAGGACTAGCGGGGGAGAGCAGTATTTC.

The J gene is TRBJ2-2, the V gene TRBV5-1; D gene ambiguous. The CDR3 sequence is 15 residues long. Trimming pared 8 bases from V and 4 bases from J, leaving 18 bases between. Per germline, CDR1 SGHRS and CDR2 YFSETQ. As DNA, the CDR3 is TGCGCCAGTGGCTTGATCCTCTCGGCCACCGGGGAGCTGTTTTTT. This gives the protein CASGLILSATGELFF. The complete variable domain, with remaining parts taken from reference TRBV5-1 and TRBJ2-2, reads KAGVTQTPRYLIKTRGQQVTLSCSPISGHRSVSWYQQTPGQGLQFLFEYFSETQRNKGNFPGRFSGRQFSNSRSEMNVSTLELGDSALYLCASGLILSATGELFFGEGSRLTVL.